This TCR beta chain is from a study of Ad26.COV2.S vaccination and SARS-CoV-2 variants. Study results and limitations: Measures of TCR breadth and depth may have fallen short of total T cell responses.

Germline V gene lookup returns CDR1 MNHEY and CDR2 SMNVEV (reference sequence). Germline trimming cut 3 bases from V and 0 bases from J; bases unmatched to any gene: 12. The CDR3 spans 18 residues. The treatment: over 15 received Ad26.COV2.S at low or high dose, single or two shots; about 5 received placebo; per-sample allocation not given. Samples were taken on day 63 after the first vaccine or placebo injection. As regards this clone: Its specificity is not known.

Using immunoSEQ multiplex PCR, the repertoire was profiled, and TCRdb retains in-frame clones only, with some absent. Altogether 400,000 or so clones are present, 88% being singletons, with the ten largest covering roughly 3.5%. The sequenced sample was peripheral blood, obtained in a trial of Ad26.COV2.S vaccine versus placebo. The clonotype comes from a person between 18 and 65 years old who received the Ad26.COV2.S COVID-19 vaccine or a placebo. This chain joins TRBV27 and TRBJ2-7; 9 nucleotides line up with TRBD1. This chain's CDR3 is CASSLGGGGGQGSYEQYF. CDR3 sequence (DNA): TGTGCCAGCAGTTTGGGGGGTGGAGGGGGACAGGGCTCCTACGAGCAGTACTTC.